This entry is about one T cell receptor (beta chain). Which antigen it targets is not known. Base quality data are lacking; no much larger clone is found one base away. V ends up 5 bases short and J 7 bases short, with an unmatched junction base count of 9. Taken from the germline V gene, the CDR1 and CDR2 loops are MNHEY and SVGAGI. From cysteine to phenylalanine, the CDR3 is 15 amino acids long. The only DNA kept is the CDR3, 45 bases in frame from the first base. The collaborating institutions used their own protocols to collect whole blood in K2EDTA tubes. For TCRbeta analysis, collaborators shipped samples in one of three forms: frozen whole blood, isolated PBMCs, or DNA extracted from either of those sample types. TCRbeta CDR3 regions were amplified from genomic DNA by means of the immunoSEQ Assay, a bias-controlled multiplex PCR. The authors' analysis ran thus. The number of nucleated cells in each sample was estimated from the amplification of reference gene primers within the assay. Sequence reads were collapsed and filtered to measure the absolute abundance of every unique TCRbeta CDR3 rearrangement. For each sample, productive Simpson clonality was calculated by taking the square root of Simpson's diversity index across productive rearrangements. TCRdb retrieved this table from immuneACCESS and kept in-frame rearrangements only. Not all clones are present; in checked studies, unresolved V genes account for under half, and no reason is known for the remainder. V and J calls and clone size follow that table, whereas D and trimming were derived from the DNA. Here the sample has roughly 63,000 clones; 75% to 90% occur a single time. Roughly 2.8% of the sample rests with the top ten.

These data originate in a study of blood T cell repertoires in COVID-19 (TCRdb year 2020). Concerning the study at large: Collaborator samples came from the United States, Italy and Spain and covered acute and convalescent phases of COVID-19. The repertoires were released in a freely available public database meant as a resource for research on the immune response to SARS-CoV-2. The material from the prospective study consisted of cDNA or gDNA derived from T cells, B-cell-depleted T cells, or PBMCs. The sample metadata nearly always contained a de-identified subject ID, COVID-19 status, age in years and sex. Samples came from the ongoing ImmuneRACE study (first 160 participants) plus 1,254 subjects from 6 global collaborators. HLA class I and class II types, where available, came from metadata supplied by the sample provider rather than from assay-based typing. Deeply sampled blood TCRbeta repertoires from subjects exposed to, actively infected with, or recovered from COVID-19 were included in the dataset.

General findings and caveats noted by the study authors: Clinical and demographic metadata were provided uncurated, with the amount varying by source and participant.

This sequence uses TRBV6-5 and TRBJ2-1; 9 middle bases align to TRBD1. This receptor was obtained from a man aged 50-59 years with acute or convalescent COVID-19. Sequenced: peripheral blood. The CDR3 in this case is CASSRDRGEWNEQFF. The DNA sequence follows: TGTGCCAGCAGTCGAGACAGGGGGGAGTGGAATGAGCAGTTCTTC.